The clone carrying this T cell receptor (beta chain) has at least ten counts. Its target is not known. Using RNA template, CDR3s of TCR alpha and beta were amplified with iRepertoire arm-PCR. One-step reverse transcription and amplification started from approximately 100-400 ng of tissue mRNA or PBMC total RNA. Via MiXCR, TCRdb re-called the multiplex PCR reads, giving one row per CDR3 protein. The repertoire has under 150,000 distinct CDR3 sequences, roughly a quarter of them found once; the top ten carry about 30%. Germline V CDR1 and CDR2: MNHNS, SASEGT. Deletions cut 5 bases from V and 9 bases from J, with 17 bases between. The CDR3 totals 15 residues. These data come from a study of glioma-infiltrating T cells. Notes on the study in general: Non-neoplastic patients had below-expected tissue-blood divergence, while all gliomas exceeded expectation. CDR3 overlap between tissue and blood was very small.

This clonotype was sampled from a human donor with low-grade glioma or glioblastoma, undergoing nonglioma brain surgery, or in good health (not recorded which). V is TRBV6-1 and J is TRBJ1-6; unclear D gene. What was sequenced was glioma tissue, nonneoplastic brain tissue, or PBMCs (not recorded which). Here the CDR3 reads CASSPLGRWGSPLHF. CDR3 bases: TGTGCCAGCAGTCCACTAGGACGGTGGGGTTCACCCCTCCACTTT.